One and the same sample provided the 11 T cell receptor beta chains below, sequenced in a study of spatial heterogeneity in lung cancer. MiXCR, run by TCRdb on the 5' RACE reads, gives a single entry per CDR3 protein. The profile shows approximately 7,600 distinct CDR3 sequences, roughly 13% of them singletons. Stated time point: sample taken at primary tumor resection. Findings of the study overall: Tumors with more nonsynonymous mutations had more expanded intratumoral alpha and beta TCRs.

For these TCRs, the target antigens are not known. The sample was lung tumor tissue, taken at surgery. The receptor source for this set is a female donor with early-stage non-small cell lung cancer.

This clonotype is medium-sized in the sample. The library was prepared for alpha chains; this beta chain is a stray read, so its frequency means little. The chain links TRBV20-1 to TRBJ1-2; D ambiguous. Germline assignment: CDR1 DFQATT and CDR2 SNEGSKA (reference sequence). The CDR3 extends over 11 amino acids. The V and J ends lost 6 bases and 4 bases respectively, with 9 bases between them. The DNA of the CDR3 is TGCAGTGCCTCATCTCGCTATGGCTACACCTTC. Its protein is CSASSRYGYTF.

This clonotype is termed medium-sized. A library prepared for alpha chains yielded this beta chain as an off-target read; its size is of little meaning. J is TRBJ2-2 and V is TRBV4-3; 12 bases fit TRBD2. V was clipped by 0 bases and J by 6 bases; unmatched bases: 5. The CDR3 is made up of 17 amino acids. The germline CDR1 and CDR2 sequences are LGHNA and YSLEER. The DNA for the CDR3 is TGCGCCAGCAGCCAAGATCCCCCTAGCGGGGGGGCCGGGGAGCTGTTTTTT. Encoded protein: CASSQDPPSGGAGELFF.

This clonotype has just a few counts. Because this beta chain is a stray read in a library intended to capture alpha chains, its abundance should not be given much weight. The chain joins TRBV20-1 to TRBJ1-5; 7 nucleotides align to TRBD1. Germline loops: CDR1 DFQATT, CDR2 SNEGSKA (reference sequence). The CDR3 runs to 14 residues. J was trimmed by 0 bases and V by 6 bases; bases with no gene match: 5. This CDR3 is CSAKTGFSNQPQHF. The CDR3 DNA reads TGCAGTGCCAAGACAGGGTTTAGCAATCAGCCCCAGCATTTT.

This clonotype was counted many times. This beta chain came through as a stray read in a library set up for alpha chains, and its size says little. The chain carries TRBV7-9 and TRBJ2-2; 8 positions agree with TRBD1. The length of the CDR3 is 16 residues. Per the germline V gene, CDR1 is SEHNR and CDR2 is FQNEAQ (reference sequence). Unmatched junction bases numbered 13, after V lost 5 bases and J lost 8 bases. The CDR3 DNA reads TGTGCCAGCAGCCGGGGGACAGGAGGATCCACGGGGGAGCTGTTTTTT. Translation gives CASSRGTGGSTGELFF.

Comments on this clonotype: This beta chain was picked up by a library intended for alpha chains and is off target, so its count carries little meaning. The chain employs TRBV12-3 or TRBV12-4 and TRBJ1-2, with D tentatively TRBD1 (6 bases). Trimming took off 7 bases at V and 8 bases at J, with 20 bases between the two ends. The CDR3 length is 14 residues. As DNA, the CDR3 is TGTGCCAGCATTTCGATCGGACAGCCTGGAGGCTACACCTTC. Translating it yields CASISIGQPGGYTF.

This clonotype was recorded many times. This beta chain is a stray sequence in a library constructed for alpha chains; its clone size is not meaningful. V gene TRBV23-1 combines with J gene TRBJ2-3, with 8 bases matching TRBD1. TRBV23-1 is designated an ORF whose function remains uncertain. Germline trimming cut 3 bases from V and 3 bases from J; bases unmatched to any gene: 8. The CDR3 is 16 residues long. The CDR3 here is CASSHPTGGRTDTQYF. The CDR3 DNA follows: TGCGCCAGCAGTCACCCCACAGGGGGAAGGACAGATACGCAGTATTTT.

This clonotype was seen at least ten times. Its ends do not fully match the called genes, so a read error is possible. The library was designed around alpha chains, so this beta chain is a stray read whose abundance carries little weight. V gene TRBV7-9 combines with J gene TRBJ2-3, with 13 bases matching TRBD2. Germline V gives CDR1 SEHNR, CDR2 FQNEAQ (reference sequence). The CDR3 has 12 residues. As DNA, the CDR3 is TGTGCCAGCAGCTCAGGACTAGCGGGGGAGGGCTTT. Translating it yields CASSSGLAGEGF.

The table lists this clonotype with many counts. Because this beta chain is a stray read in a library intended to capture alpha chains, its abundance should not be given much weight. V gene TRBV11-2 combines with J gene TRBJ2-1; tentative D call: TRBD2 (7 bases). The CDR3 is made up of 18 amino acids. The V gene lost 2 bases and the J gene lost 5 bases, with 22 bases spanning the gap. CDR1 is SGHAT, CDR2 FQNNGV, per germline. The CDR3 spells CASSLRWGGQGPNNEQFF. The CDR3 DNA reads TGTGCCAGCAGCTTAAGGTGGGGAGGGCAGGGGCCTAACAATGAGCAGTTCTTC.

In this sample, this clonotype is medium-sized (0.01 to 0.1%). This beta chain is off target for a library built for alpha chains, so its abundance means little. The CDR3 DNA reads as TGTGCCAGCAGCTTCACTGGCGGGTACACCGGGGAGCTGTTTTTT. This gives the protein CASSFTGGYTGELFF. The chain combines TRBV9 with TRBJ2-2, with D maybe TRBD2 (5 bases). CDR3 length: 15 residues. V was cut by 4 bases and J by 3 bases, with 13 bases left in between. The germline V gene has CDR1 SGDLS and CDR2 YYNGEE.

Sample share makes this clonotype medium-sized (0.01 to 0.1%). Being off target in a library aimed at alpha chains, this beta chain has a size of little meaning. V gene TRBV3-1 combines with J gene TRBJ1-2; no reliable D call. CDR1 LGHDT and CDR2 YNNKEL come from the germline V gene (reference sequence). There are 11 residues in the CDR3. V was clipped by 5 bases and J by 0 bases, with 1 base between them. DNA of the CDR3: TGTGCCAGCAGCACTAACTATGGCTACACCTTC. As protein: CASSTNYGYTF.

Only a few counts were recorded for this clonotype. Since the library was made to target alpha chains, this beta chain is a stray read and its abundance is not meaningful. The chain couples TRBV7-9 to TRBJ2-7; 8 bases fit TRBD2. Germline loops: CDR1 SEHNR, CDR2 FQNEAQ (reference sequence). J lost 2 bases, V lost 3 bases, and 6 bases had no gene match. The CDR3 is 15 amino acids. The CDR3 bases are TGTGCCAGCAGCTTTTCCGAGCGGGAGCCCTACGAGCAGTACTTC. Its translation: CASSFSEREPYEQYF.